The clone carrying this TCR beta chain has at least ten counts. Cells sorted as Tregs were CD4+, CD25+ and CD127-/low. The trim removed 1 base at V and 6 bases at J, leaving 2 bases unmatched. This CDR3 spans 15 amino acids. Germline V lookup: CDR1 MGHRA, CDR2 YSYEKL. TCRdb reanalysed the 5' RACE reads using MiXCR and keeps one entry per CDR3 protein. The table shows tens of thousands of distinct CDR3 sequences, with 22% occurring only once. Sequenced input: Tregs sorted from blood. The receptor was derived from a female donor with breast cancer. J is TRBJ2-1 and V is TRBV4-1; TRBD2 matches at 11 bases. This CDR3 is CASSQVSGRGNEQFF. Here the CDR3 DNA reads TGCGCCAGCAGCCAAGTTAGCGGGAGGGGCAATGAGCAGTTCTTC.